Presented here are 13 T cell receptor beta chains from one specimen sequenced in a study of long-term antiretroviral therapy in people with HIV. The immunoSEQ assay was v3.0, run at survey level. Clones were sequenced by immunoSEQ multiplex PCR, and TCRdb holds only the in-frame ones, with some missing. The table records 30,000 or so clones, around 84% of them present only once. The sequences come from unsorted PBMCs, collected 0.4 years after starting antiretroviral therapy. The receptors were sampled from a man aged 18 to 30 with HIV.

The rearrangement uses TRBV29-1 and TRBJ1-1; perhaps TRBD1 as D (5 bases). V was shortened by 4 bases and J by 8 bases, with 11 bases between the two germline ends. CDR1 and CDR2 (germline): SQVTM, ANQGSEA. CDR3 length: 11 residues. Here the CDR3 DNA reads TGCAGCGTTGCACGACAGAGAGAAGCTTTCTTT. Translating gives CSVARQREAFF.

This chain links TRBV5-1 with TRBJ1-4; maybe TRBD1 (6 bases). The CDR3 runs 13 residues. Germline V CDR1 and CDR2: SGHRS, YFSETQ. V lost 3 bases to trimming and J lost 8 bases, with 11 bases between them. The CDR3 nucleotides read TGCGCCAGCAGCTGGGGGCTAGCGGAAAAACTGTTTTTT. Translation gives CASSWGLAEKLFF.

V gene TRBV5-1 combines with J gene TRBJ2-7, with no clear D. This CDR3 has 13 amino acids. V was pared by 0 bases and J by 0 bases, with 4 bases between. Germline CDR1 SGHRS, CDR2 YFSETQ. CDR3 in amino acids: CASSLDGSYEQYF. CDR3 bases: TGCGCCAGCAGCTTGGACGGCTCCTACGAGCAGTACTTC.

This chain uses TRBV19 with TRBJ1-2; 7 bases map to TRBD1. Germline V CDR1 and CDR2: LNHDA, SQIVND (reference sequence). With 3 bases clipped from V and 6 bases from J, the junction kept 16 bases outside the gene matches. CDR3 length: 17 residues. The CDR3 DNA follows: TGTGCCAGTAGTATTGAGACAATGGGACAGAGGATAGATGGCTACACCTTC. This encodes CASSIETMGQRIDGYTF.

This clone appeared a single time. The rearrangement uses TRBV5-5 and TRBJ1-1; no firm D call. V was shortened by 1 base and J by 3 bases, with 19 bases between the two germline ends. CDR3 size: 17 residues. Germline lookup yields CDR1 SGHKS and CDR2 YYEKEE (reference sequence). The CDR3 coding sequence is TGTGCCAGCAGCTTGAATCCGGACCTTTACGGGGACACTGAAGCTTTCTTT. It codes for CASSLNPDLYGDTEAFF.

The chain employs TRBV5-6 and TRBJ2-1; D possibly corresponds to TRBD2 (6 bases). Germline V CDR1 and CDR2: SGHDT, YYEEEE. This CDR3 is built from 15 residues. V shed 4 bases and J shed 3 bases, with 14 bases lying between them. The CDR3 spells CASSAGPENYNEQFF. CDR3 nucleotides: TGTGCCAGCAGCGCGGGGCCGGAAAACTACAATGAGCAGTTCTTC.

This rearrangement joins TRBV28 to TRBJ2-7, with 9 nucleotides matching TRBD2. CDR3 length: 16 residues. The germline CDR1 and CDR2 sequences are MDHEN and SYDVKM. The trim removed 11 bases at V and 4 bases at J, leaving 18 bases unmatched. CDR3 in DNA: TGTGCCGCCCTGGCTAGGCGGGAGGGCCTTAAATACGAGCAGTACTTC. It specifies CAALARREGLKYEQYF. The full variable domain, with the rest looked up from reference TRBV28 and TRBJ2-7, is DVKVTQSSRYLVKRTGEKVFLECVQDMDHENMFWYRQDPGLGLRLIYFSYDVKMKEKGDIPEGYSVSREKKERFSLILESASTNQTSMYLCAALARREGLKYEQYFGPGTRLTVT.

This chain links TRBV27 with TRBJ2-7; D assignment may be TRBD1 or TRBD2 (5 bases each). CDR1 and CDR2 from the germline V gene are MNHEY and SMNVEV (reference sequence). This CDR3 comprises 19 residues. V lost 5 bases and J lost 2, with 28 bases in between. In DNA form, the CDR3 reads TGTGCCAGCAGTCCCGAGGGGCGGAGGTCCCGACTTTTTCCCTACGAGCAGTACTTC. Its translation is CASSPEGRRSRLFPYEQYF.

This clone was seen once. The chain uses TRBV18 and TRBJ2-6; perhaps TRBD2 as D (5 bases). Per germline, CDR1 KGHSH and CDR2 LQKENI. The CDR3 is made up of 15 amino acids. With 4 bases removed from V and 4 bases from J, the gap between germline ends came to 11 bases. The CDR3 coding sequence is TGTGCCAGCTCACGAACTAGAAACGGGGCCAACGTCCTGACTTTC. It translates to CASSRTRNGANVLTF.

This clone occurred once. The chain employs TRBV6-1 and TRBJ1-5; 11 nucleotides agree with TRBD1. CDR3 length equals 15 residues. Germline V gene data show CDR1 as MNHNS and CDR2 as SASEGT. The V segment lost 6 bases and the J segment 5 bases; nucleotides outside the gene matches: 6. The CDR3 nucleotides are TGTGCCAGCAGGGCTGGACAGGGGGCTTATCAGCCCCAGCATTTT. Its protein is CASRAGQGAYQPQHF.

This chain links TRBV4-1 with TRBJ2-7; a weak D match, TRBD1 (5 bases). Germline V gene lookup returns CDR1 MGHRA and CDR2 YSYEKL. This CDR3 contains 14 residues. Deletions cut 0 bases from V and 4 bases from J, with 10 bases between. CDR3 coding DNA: TGCGCCAGCAGCCAAGAAAGGGGAAAATACGAGCAGTACTTC. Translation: CASSQERGKYEQYF.

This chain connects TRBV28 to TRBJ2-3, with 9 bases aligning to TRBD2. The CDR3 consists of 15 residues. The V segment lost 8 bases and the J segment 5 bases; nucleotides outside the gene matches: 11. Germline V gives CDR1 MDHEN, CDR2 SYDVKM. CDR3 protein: CASEFTGGRGDTQYF. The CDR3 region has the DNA TGTGCCAGCGAGTTTACTGGCGGGAGGGGAGATACGCAGTATTTT.

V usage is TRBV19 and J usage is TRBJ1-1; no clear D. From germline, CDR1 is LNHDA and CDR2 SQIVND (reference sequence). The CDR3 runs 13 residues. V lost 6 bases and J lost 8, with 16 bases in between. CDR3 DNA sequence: TGTGCCAGTAGCTATGGGGTCCAGAGGGAAGCTTTCTTT. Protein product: CASSYGVQREAFF. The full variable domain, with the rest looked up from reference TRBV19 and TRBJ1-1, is DGGITQSPKYLFRKEGQNVTLSCEQNLNHDAMYWYRQDPGQGLRLIYYSQIVNDFQKGDIAEGYSVSREKKESFPLTVTSAQKNPTAFYLCASSYGVQREAFFGQGTRLTVV.